Following are 21 T cell receptor beta chains from one sample sequenced in a study of T cell responses to AZD1222 COVID-19 vaccine. Data came from immunoSEQ multiplex PCR; TCRdb stores just in-frame clones and leaves some out. The data contain 200,000 or so clones, approximately 95% of them singletons. The input for sequencing was peripheral blood, taken 28 days after the second AZD1222 dose. These receptors were obtained from an adult who received the AZD1222 COVID-19 vaccine.

As DNA, the CDR3 is TGTGCCAGCAGCTCGGAGCAGCCCCAGCATTTT. This codes for CASSSEQPQHF. This chain joins TRBV21-1 and TRBJ1-5. TRBV21-1 is classified as a pseudogene. The length of the CDR3 is 11 residues.

The J gene is TRBJ1-3, the V gene TRBV19; no reliable D call. The germline V gene encodes CDR1 LNHDA and CDR2 SQIVND (reference sequence). CDR3 size: 15 residues. Trimming cost V 1 base and J 8 bases, with 15 bases left between them. CDR3 loop: CASSIGVGSGDTIYF. In DNA, the CDR3 is TGTGCCAGTAGTATAGGAGTAGGCTCCGGAGACACCATATATTTT.

This clone was observed a single time. The chain has TRBV28 and TRBJ2-7; TRBD1 matches 7 bases. This CDR3 has 14 residues. Losses at the gene ends were 3 bases for V and 5 bases for J; bases not matched to a gene: 7. Germline V gene sequence: CDR1 MDHEN, CDR2 SYDVKM. The CDR3 nucleotides read TGTGCCAGCAGTTTGGCACAGGGGCGGAACGAGCAGTACTTC. It yields the protein CASSLAQGRNEQYF.

The rearrangement uses TRBV5-8 and TRBJ1-1, with 9 bases aligning to TRBD1. The junction had 5 bases not matched to a gene; V was cut back by 0 bases and J by 5 bases. There are 15 residues in the CDR3. Germline V gene lookup returns CDR1 SGHTS and CDR2 YDEGEE. The chain's CDR3 is CASSLEVQGATEAFF. The CDR3, as DNA: TGTGCCAGCAGCTTGGAAGTACAGGGGGCGACTGAAGCTTTCTTT.

The chain combines TRBV6-5 with TRBJ1-2, with TRBD1 matching over 10 bases. Germline V gene sequence: CDR1 MNHEY, CDR2 SVGAGI. After removal of 0 bases from V and 5 bases from J, the junction contained 6 bases not matched to a gene. CDR3 size: 16 residues. The CDR3 DNA reads TGTGCCAGCAGTTACTCCGACAGGGGGCGAGGGTATGGCTACACCTTC. Its translation is CASSYSDRGRGYGYTF.

V usage is TRBV28 and J usage is TRBJ2-1, with TRBD2 matching over 15 bases. J gave up 6 bases and V 3 bases, and 15 bases lay outside the gene matches. Germline CDR1 MDHEN, CDR2 SYDVKM. This CDR3 comprises 20 residues. The CDR3 nucleotides are TGTGCCAGCAGTTTTTCCGGGACTAGCGGGGGGCCTCTCGGAGGCAATGAGCAGTTCTTC. This encodes CASSFSGTSGGPLGGNEQFF.

The CDR3 coding sequence is TGTGCCAGCAGCTGGAACAGGCGGTATCAGCCCCAGCATTTT. Its translation is CASSWNRRYQPQHF. V is TRBV5-8 and J is TRBJ1-5, with a tentative D call TRBD1 (5 bases). This CDR3 comprises 14 residues. The V and J ends lost 3 bases and 5 bases respectively, with 12 bases between them. Germline values: CDR1 SGHTS, CDR2 YDEGEE.

This clone has more than one count but fewer than ten. The CDR3 DNA is TGTGCCAGCAGTTTATTAAGGGTGTCCGGGACAGGGAATGATCTCTATGGCTACACCTTC. Its protein is CASSLLRVSGTGNDLYGYTF. The V call is TRBV28, the J call TRBJ1-2, with TRBD1 matching over 9 bases. In germline, CDR1 is MDHEN, CDR2 SYDVKM. This CDR3 is built from 20 residues. V trimming: 1 base; J trimming: 4 bases; junction bases outside the gene matches: 19.

The chain is built from TRBV18 and TRBJ2-3, with D uncertain. The CDR3 has 12 residues. The germline V and J ends were trimmed by 2 bases and 8 bases, with 8 bases remaining between them. Germline V gene data show CDR1 as KGHSH and CDR2 as LQKENI. CDR3 DNA: TGTGCCAGCTCACCAAGGGTTCTTACGCAGTATTTT. Protein sequence: CASSPRVLTQYF. Supplemented by reference TRBV18 and TRBJ2-3, the full variable domain reads NAGVMQNPRHLVRRRGQEARLRCSPMKGHSHVYWYRQLPEEGLKFMVYLQKENIIDESGMPKERFSAEFPKEGPSILRIQQVVRGDSAAYFCASSPRVLTQYFGPGTRLTVL.

CDR3 DNA: TGTGCCAGCAGCCAATTTAGGGGGGGAACCACAGATACGCAGTATTTT. Translated, it gives CASSQFRGGTTDTQYF. V usage is TRBV4-2 and J usage is TRBJ2-3; a possible D gene is TRBD2 (7 bases). Germline lookup yields CDR1 LGHNA and CDR2 YNFKEQ. The CDR3 totals 16 residues. Trimming took off 2 bases at V and 2 bases at J, with 14 bases between the two ends.

V is TRBV24-1 and J is TRBJ1-4, with 7 positions matching TRBD1. The CDR3 runs to 18 residues. Germline CDR1 and CDR2: KGHDR and SFDVKD. The V segment lost 4 bases and the J segment 3 bases; nucleotides outside the gene matches: 13. CDR3 loop: CATSDPVAGGYPNEKLFF. The DNA of the CDR3 is TGTGCCACCAGTGACCCAGTGGCAGGGGGGTACCCTAATGAAAAACTGTTTTTT.

This chain joins TRBV7-9 and TRBJ1-1, with D maybe TRBD1 (6 bases). Per the germline V gene, CDR1 is SEHNR and CDR2 is FQNEAQ (reference sequence). Deletions cut 4 bases from V and 1 base from J, with 10 bases between. The CDR3 has 14 residues. DNA of the CDR3: TGTGCCAGCAGCTATGGCAGGGGGAACACTGAAGCTTTCTTT. Its protein product is CASSYGRGNTEAFF.

The chain joins TRBV28 to TRBJ1-2; a possible D gene is TRBD1 (5 bases). Per the germline V gene, CDR1 is MDHEN and CDR2 is SYDVKM. The CDR3 totals 17 residues. The germline V and J ends were trimmed by 5 bases and 4 bases, with 23 bases remaining between them. The CDR3 DNA is TGTGCCAGCAGTGAGCTGGGACGCGCACAACAGGCCTATGGCTACACCTTC. It translates to CASSELGRAQQAYGYTF.

The rearrangement uses TRBV5-4 and TRBJ1-2; D perhaps matches TRBD1 (6 bases). The CDR3 spans 14 residues. Trimming took off 0 bases at V and 4 bases at J, with 10 bases between the two ends. Germline CDR1 and CDR2: SGHNT and YYREEE (reference sequence). The CDR3 DNA reads TGTGCCAGCAGCTTGGCCTCAGGGGCCTATGGCTACACCTTC. It is translated as CASSLASGAYGYTF. The full variable domain, with the rest looked up from reference TRBV5-4 and TRBJ1-2, is ETGVTQSPTHLIKTRGQQVTLRCSSQSGHNTVSWYQQALGQGPQFIFQYYREEENGRGNFPPRFSGLQFPNYSSELNVNALELDDSALYLCASSLASGAYGYTFGSGTRLTVV.

CDR3 sequence: CASSLGQTSYNEQFF. The DNA of the CDR3 is TGCGCCAGCAGCTTGGGACAAACGAGCTACAATGAGCAGTTCTTC. The rearrangement uses TRBV5-1 and TRBJ2-1; no firm D call. V lost 0 bases and J 3 bases, leaving 10 bases between the germline ends. CDR3 length equals 15 residues. Germline loops: CDR1 SGHRS, CDR2 YFSETQ.

This CDR3 is CASSLGQETGNTIYF. As DNA, the CDR3 is TGTGCCAGCAGCCTCGGACAGGAGACTGGAAACACCATATATTTT. The V gene is TRBV4-2, the J gene TRBJ1-3, with 7 bases matching TRBD1. V lost 4 bases to trimming and J lost 2 bases; unmatched junction nucleotides: 5. This CDR3 is built from 15 residues. In germline, CDR1 is LGHNA, CDR2 YNFKEQ.

CDR3 region: CASSLVGRSSGANVLTF. The CDR3 DNA follows: TGTGCCAGCAGCTTAGTAGGCCGGTCCTCTGGGGCCAACGTCCTGACTTTC. V usage is TRBV7-9 and J usage is TRBJ2-6, with D unclear. The CDR3 is 17 amino acids. The V end lost 1 base, the J end lost 0 bases, and 10 bases lay between the germline ends. Germline V CDR1 and CDR2: SEHNR, FQNEAQ (reference sequence).

The V call is TRBV18, the J call TRBJ1-1; D may be TRBD1 (6 bases). The CDR3 totals 14 residues. V was trimmed by 4 bases and J by 5 bases, leaving 14 bases between them. Germline values: CDR1 KGHSH, CDR2 LQKENI. As DNA, the CDR3 is TGTGCCAGCTCACAACAGGACAGTGGGACTGAAGCTTTCTTT. Protein sequence: CASSQQDSGTEAFF.

V is TRBV6-5 and J is TRBJ2-7, with D maybe TRBD1 (7 bases). Germline V gene sequence: CDR1 MNHEY, CDR2 SVGAGI. Trimming took 8 bases from V and 1 from J, leaving 15 bases between them. The CDR3 is 14 amino acids. DNA of the CDR3: TGTGCCAGCGGGGAACAGGGGAGGTCCTACGAGCAGTACTTC. This gives the protein CASGEQGRSYEQYF.

The gene calls are TRBV11-3 and TRBJ2-1; D not certain. V was shortened by 3 bases and J by 9 bases, with 12 bases between the two germline ends. CDR1 and CDR2 (germline): SGHNT, YENEEA. This CDR3 comprises 13 residues. The CDR3 nucleotides are TGTGCCAGCAGCTTTACCTCGGTGGGTGAGCAGTTCTTC. Its translation: CASSFTSVGEQFF.

This chain uses TRBV20-1 with TRBJ2-3; possible D gene TRBD1, 6 bases. Trimming cost V 5 bases and J 7 bases, with 10 bases left between them. Germline CDR1 is DFQATT and CDR2 is SNEGSKA (reference sequence). There are 11 residues in the CDR3. CDR3 residues: CSAHRVYTQYF. The CDR3 bases are TGCAGTGCTCACAGGGTATATACGCAGTATTTT.